The next 28 T cell receptor beta chains were all read from a single sample in a study of Ad26.COV2.S vaccination and SARS-CoV-2 variants. Treatment noted: about 20 received Ad26.COV2.S at low or high dose, single or two shots; roughly five received placebo; per-sample allocation not given. Repertoires come from day 63 after the first vaccine or placebo injection. Assay: immunoSEQ multiplex PCR; the TCRdb copy retains only in-frame clones and omits some. Of more than 300,000 clones in the sample, around 84% were seen once. Sequencing used peripheral blood, obtained in a trial of Ad26.COV2.S vaccine versus placebo. These receptors all come from a person between 18 and 65 years old who received the Ad26.COV2.S COVID-19 vaccine or a placebo.

This chain connects TRBV7-9 to TRBJ2-2, with a possible D match to TRBD1 (5 bases). CDR3 length: 15 residues. CDR1 is SEHNR and CDR2 is FQNEAQ in the germline V gene (reference sequence). Between the trimmed V and J ends, which lost 9 bases and 0 bases, there was a span of 14 bases. CDR3 sequence: CARDTQGTNTGELFF. The CDR3 DNA sequence: TGTGCCAGGGATACGCAGGGTACGAACACCGGGGAGCTGTTTTTT.

The V call is TRBV13, the J call TRBJ2-3, with D uncertain. Germline V CDR1 and CDR2: PRHDT, FYEKMQ (reference sequence). Trimming cost V 6 bases and J 1 base, with 5 bases left between them. The CDR3 spans 12 residues. The CDR3 coding sequence is TGTGCCAGCAGTCCCCGCACAGATACGCAGTATTTT. Amino acids: CASSPRTDTQYF. The full variable domain, rest sourced from reference TRBV13 and TRBJ2-3, is AAGVIQSPRHLIKEKRETATLKCYPIPRHDTVYWYQQGPGQDPQFLISFYEKMQSDKGSIPDRFSAQQFSDYHSELNMSSLELGDSALYFCASSPRTDTQYFGPGTRLTVL.

The count of this clone is one. The gene calls are TRBV11-3 and TRBJ2-3; D could derive from TRBD1 or TRBD2 (6 bases each). Germline V gene data show CDR1 as SGHNT and CDR2 as YENEEA. This CDR3 is 17 amino acids long. V dropped 1 base and J dropped 6 bases, with 20 bases sitting between them. In DNA, the CDR3 is TGTGCCAGCAGCTTAGGCGCCAGGGTGGGGGGCCTGGATACGCAGTATTTT. This gives the protein CASSLGARVGGLDTQYF.

This chain joins TRBV3-1 (or the pseudogene TRBV3-2) and TRBJ1-2; 9 nucleotides align to TRBD1. V shed 3 bases, J shed 8 bases, and the junction held 16 bases outside the gene matches. The CDR3 runs to 17 residues. Germline CDR1 reads LGHDT; CDR2 reads YNNKEL (reference sequence). CDR3 residues: CASSQYPGQGFQIGYTF. DNA of the CDR3: TGTGCCAGCAGCCAGTACCCGGGACAGGGCTTTCAGATAGGCTACACCTTC.

This clone was observed a few times. This sequence joins TRBV6-5 and TRBJ1-1; the D gene is possibly TRBD1 (6 bases). Trimming removed 6 bases from V and 1 base from J, with 9 bases in between. This CDR3 has 13 amino acids. The germline CDR1 and CDR2 sequences are MNHEY and SVGAGI. This chain's CDR3 is CASRMGQNTEAFF. For the CDR3, the DNA is TGTGCCAGCAGAATGGGACAGAACACTGAAGCTTTCTTT.

The table lists this clone with a count of one. V gene TRBV7-9 combines with J gene TRBJ1-1; perhaps TRBD1 as D (5 bases). The germline CDR1 and CDR2 sequences are SEHNR and FQNEAQ (reference sequence). CDR3 size: 16 residues. V lost 5 bases, J lost 4 bases, and 20 bases lay in between. The CDR3 is CASSLPLGTYLTEAFF. DNA for the CDR3: TGTGCCAGCAGCCTACCACTCGGGACGTATCTCACTGAAGCTTTCTTT. Full variable domain (missing parts from reference TRBV7-9 and TRBJ1-1): DTGVSQNPRHKITKRGQNVTFRCDPISEHNRLYWYRQTLGQGPEFLTYFQNEAQLEKSRLLSDRFSAERPKGSFSTLEIQRTEQGDSAMYLCASSLPLGTYLTEAFFGQGTRLTVV.

V is TRBV21-1 and J is TRBJ2-2. TRBV21-1 is a listed pseudogene. The CDR3 runs 12 residues. CDR3 in DNA: TGTGCCATTCCGGGCCCGTACGGGGAGCTGTTTTTT. Its translation is CAIPGPYGELFF.

The rearrangement links TRBV5-1 to TRBJ2-1; D uncertain. The V gene's germline CDR1 is SGHRS and CDR2 YFSETQ. Deletions cut 4 bases from V and 0 bases from J, with 14 bases between. This CDR3 contains 16 residues. The CDR3 bases are TGCGCCAGCAGCCCCGTTTCAGGAGTCTCCTACAATGAGCAGTTCTTC. Amino acid sequence: CASSPVSGVSYNEQFF.

CDR3 in DNA: TGCAGCGCCGGGACCTCCGGAGACGCCTACAATGAGCAGTTCTTC. Its protein product is CSAGTSGDAYNEQFF. The genes are TRBV29-1 and TRBJ2-1; D is perhaps TRBD1 or TRBD2 (5 bases each). CDR3 length equals 15 residues. The germline V gene encodes CDR1 SQVTM and CDR2 ANQGSEA. Trimming shortened V by 7 bases and J by 2 bases, and 18 bases separated the two germline ends.

V is TRBV6-5 and J is TRBJ1-5, with unresolved D. V lost 1 base and J lost 1, with 2 bases in between. The germline V gene has CDR1 MNHEY and CDR2 SVGAGI. The CDR3 has 13 residues. The CDR3 is CASSYYSNQPQHF. In DNA form, the CDR3 reads TGTGCCAGCAGTTACTACAGCAATCAGCCCCAGCATTTT.

This chain joins TRBV4-3 and TRBJ2-3; 8 bases agree with TRBD1. CDR3 size: 15 residues. The V segment lost 2 bases and the J segment 3 bases; nucleotides outside the gene matches: 4. Looked up from germline, CDR1 is LGHNA and CDR2 is YSLEER. CDR3 region: CASSQQGAGTDTQYF. Written as DNA, the CDR3 is TGCGCCAGCAGCCAACAGGGGGCAGGGACAGATACGCAGTATTTT.

The CDR3 bases are TGTGCCAGCAGCCGCCTAACGACAGGCCGGGGGACTGAAGCTTTCTTT. Its translation is CASSRLTTGRGTEAFF. The chain carries TRBV7-2 and TRBJ1-1; D might be TRBD1 (6 bases). V shed 5 bases and J shed 5 bases, with 21 bases lying between them. The CDR3 runs 16 residues. Germline lookup yields CDR1 SGHTA and CDR2 FQGNSA.

The chain links TRBV21-1 to TRBJ1-6. TRBV21-1 is a pseudogene locus. This CDR3 has 17 residues. DNA for the CDR3: TGTGCCAGCAGCAAAGAGGGCAGGATGTCGGATAATTCACCCCTCCACTTT. Amino acid sequence: CASSKEGRMSDNSPLHF.

The chain carries TRBV5-1 and TRBJ2-6; D is undetermined. V shed 0 bases and J shed 0 bases, with 7 bases lying between them. The CDR3 runs to 16 residues. The germline gives CDR1 SGHRS, CDR2 YFSETQ. The CDR3 is CASSLAPLSGANVLTF. The CDR3 bases are TGCGCCAGCAGCTTGGCTCCGCTCTCTGGGGCCAACGTCCTGACTTTC.

The chain couples TRBV19 to TRBJ2-7, with D perhaps TRBD1 (5 bases). Germline CDR1 LNHDA, CDR2 SQIVND (reference sequence). The CDR3 contains 17 residues. Trimming left V 5 bases short and J 2 bases short, with 22 bases between. The CDR3, as DNA: TGTGCCAGTAGTGAGATGGGTAGGCAGGGTGGTACCTACGAGCAGTACTTC. Protein sequence: CASSEMGRQGGTYEQYF.

The V gene is TRBV15, the J gene TRBJ1-1, with 10 bases aligning to TRBD1. The junction had 9 bases not matched to a gene; V was cut back by 8 bases and J by 0 bases. From germline, CDR1 is LNHNV and CDR2 YYDKDF (reference sequence). This CDR3 spans 16 amino acids. CDR3 DNA sequence: TGTGCCACCGTGGGACAGGGGATGTACGTGAACACTGAAGCTTTCTTT. Translated: CATVGQGMYVNTEAFF.

The sample holds one count of this clone. The chain joins TRBV12-3 or TRBV12-4 to TRBJ2-1, with D unclear. The CDR3 loop spans 12 amino acids. V was clipped by 2 bases and J by 6 bases, with 5 bases between them. Here the CDR3 reads CASSLNSNEQFF. In nucleotides, the CDR3 is TGTGCCAGCAGTTTAAACAGCAATGAGCAGTTCTTC.

V usage is TRBV29-1 and J usage is TRBJ1-4, with D unclear. The length of the CDR3 is 15 residues. Between the trimmed V and J ends, which lost 2 bases and 4 bases, there was a span of 14 bases. Germline assignment: CDR1 SQVTM and CDR2 ANQGSEA. The CDR3 coding sequence is TGCAGCGTTGAATCTGGGCTTCCTTTTAATGAAAAACTGTTTTTT. Amino acids: CSVESGLPFNEKLFF.

This clone was recorded once. The rearrangement uses TRBV5-1 and TRBJ2-5; D uncertain. Germline values: CDR1 SGHRS, CDR2 YFSETQ. V was shortened by 1 base and J by 2 bases, with 9 bases between the two germline ends. This CDR3 is 14 amino acids long. Here the CDR3 reads CASSLQQLQETQYF. The CDR3 DNA sequence: TGCGCCAGCAGCTTGCAGCAGCTTCAAGAGACCCAGTACTTC.

The rearrangement links TRBV7-9 to TRBJ2-5, with D unresolved. V gave up 1 base and J gave up 2 bases, with 8 bases separating them. Per the germline V gene, CDR1 is SEHNR and CDR2 is FQNEAQ (reference sequence). This CDR3 has 14 amino acids. The CDR3 spells CASSLVGSQETQYF. The CDR3, as DNA: TGTGCCAGCAGCTTAGTAGGTAGTCAAGAGACCCAGTACTTC.

The chain recombines TRBV9 with TRBJ2-1, with 8 bases matching TRBD2. This CDR3 contains 15 residues. CDR1 SGDLS and CDR2 YYNGEE come from the germline V gene. Losses at the gene ends were 0 bases for V and 5 bases for J; bases not matched to a gene: 4. The CDR3: CASSVVLAGHNEQFF. CDR3 bases: TGTGCCAGCAGCGTAGTTCTAGCGGGTCACAATGAGCAGTTCTTC.

V and J are TRBV7-7 and TRBJ2-2, with D possibly TRBD1 on 8 matching bases. This CDR3 has 17 amino acids. The V and J ends lost 1 base and 5 bases respectively, with 17 bases between them. In germline, CDR1 is SSHAT, CDR2 FNYEAQ (reference sequence). The CDR3: CASSLDPLQGGTGELFF. CDR3 sequence (DNA): TGTGCCAGCAGCTTAGACCCCTTACAGGGGGGGACCGGGGAGCTGTTTTTT.

The chain uses TRBV3-1 (or the pseudogene TRBV3-2) and TRBJ2-1; 8 bases fit TRBD1. This CDR3 comprises 18 residues. Trimming took 1 base from V and 4 from J; bases not matched to a gene: 12. Germline lookup yields CDR1 LGHDT and CDR2 YNNKEL (reference sequence). The CDR3 coding sequence is TGTGCCAGCAGCCAAGGAAACTCCGGACAGGGAATATACAATGAGCAGTTCTTC. The encoded protein is CASSQGNSGQGIYNEQFF.

The chain couples TRBV4-3 to TRBJ2-3; 7 bases agree with TRBD1. Germline V gene sequence: CDR1 LGHNA, CDR2 YSLEER. CDR3 length: 15 residues. Trimming took 1 base from V and 5 from J; bases not matched to a gene: 6. Here the CDR3 DNA reads TGCGCCAGCAGCCAAGTGACAGGGAATGGAGATACGCAGTATTTT. Its protein is CASSQVTGNGDTQYF.

This clone was detected once. This chain joins TRBV18 and TRBJ2-1; the D is unclear. Trimming shortened V by 6 bases and J by 2 bases, and 14 bases separated the two germline ends. Germline assignment: CDR1 KGHSH and CDR2 LQKENI. The CDR3 length is 15 residues. CDR3 in DNA: TGTGCCAGCTCCCCCCTTTTAGTTCCCTACAATGAGCAGTTCTTC. This translates into CASSPLLVPYNEQFF. The entire variable domain, with the rest obtained from reference TRBV18 and TRBJ2-1, is as follows: NAGVMQNPRHLVRRRGQEARLRCSPMKGHSHVYWYRQLPEEGLKFMVYLQKENIIDESGMPKERFSAEFPKEGPSILRIQQVVRGDSAAYFCASSPLLVPYNEQFFGPGTRLTVL.

This chain connects TRBV3-1 (or the pseudogene TRBV3-2) to TRBJ2-5, with D possibly being TRBD2 (5 bases). CDR1 is LGHDT, CDR2 YNNKEL, per germline (reference sequence). The CDR3 spans 13 residues. Trimming took 1 base from V and 4 from J, leaving 7 bases between them. Written as DNA, the CDR3 is TGTGCCAGCAGCCAAGCTCGGGGAGAGACCCAGTACTTC. Translation: CASSQARGETQYF.

V usage is TRBV11-2 and J usage is TRBJ1-1, with TRBD1 as a possible D gene (5 bases). Germline CDR1 and CDR2: SGHAT and FQNNGV. This CDR3 contains 15 residues. The V end was cut by 3 bases, the J end by 2 bases, with 13 bases between. CDR3 sequence reads: CASSLTTGGNTEAFF. The DNA for the CDR3 is TGTGCCAGCAGCTTGACGACGGGGGGAAACACTGAAGCTTTCTTT.

This clone was seen once. The rearrangement links TRBV2 to TRBJ1-2; TRBD1 agrees at 10 bases. V lost 8 bases and J lost 5; bases outside the gene matches: 5. The germline V gene encodes CDR1 SNHLY and CDR2 FYNNEI. This CDR3 contains 13 residues. The CDR3 DNA reads as TGTGCCAGCGACGGACAGGGGGAGTATGGCTACACCTTC. Encoded protein: CASDGQGEYGYTF.